A single T cell receptor (beta chain) is shown here with its context. Clones were sequenced by immunoSEQ multiplex PCR, and TCRdb holds only the in-frame ones, with some missing. The sample records about 58,000 clones, roughly nine tenths being singletons. The record originates from a study of T cell changes during pregnancy in multiple sclerosis. Germline V CDR1 and CDR2: GTSNPN, SVGIG (reference sequence). The CDR3 spans 15 residues. The junction had 6 bases not matched to a gene; V was cut back by 5 bases and J by 0 bases. The chain has TRBV30 and TRBJ1-4; 7 nucleotides agree with TRBD1. The sequence derives from a female donor in good health, enrolled as a control in a pregnancy study. The starting material was CD4+ T cells from peripheral blood mononuclear cells, obtained after pregnancy. CDR3 amino acids: CAWSGGLATNEKLFF. In nucleotides, the CDR3 is TGTGCCTGGTCAGGGGGGTTAGCAACTAATGAAAAACTGTTTTTT.